Listed here is a single T cell receptor beta chain. The entry originates in a study of T cell responses to AZD1222 COVID-19 vaccine. The CDR3 spans 11 residues. Trimming took 2 bases from V and 4 from J, leaving 3 bases between them. Germline V gene lookup returns CDR1 SGHTA and CDR2 FQGNSA. Only in-frame clones appear in the TCRdb table, and some are missing; sequencing was by immunoSEQ multiplex PCR. The sample has some 120,000 clones; roughly nine tenths are singletons. The rearrangement uses TRBV7-2 and TRBJ2-7; D is unresolved. The material was peripheral blood, obtained on day 0 of AZD1222 vaccination. The sequence was obtained from an adult in good health. The CDR3 sequence: CASSLFYEQYF. The CDR3, as DNA: TGTGCCAGCAGCTTATTTTACGAGCAGTACTTC.